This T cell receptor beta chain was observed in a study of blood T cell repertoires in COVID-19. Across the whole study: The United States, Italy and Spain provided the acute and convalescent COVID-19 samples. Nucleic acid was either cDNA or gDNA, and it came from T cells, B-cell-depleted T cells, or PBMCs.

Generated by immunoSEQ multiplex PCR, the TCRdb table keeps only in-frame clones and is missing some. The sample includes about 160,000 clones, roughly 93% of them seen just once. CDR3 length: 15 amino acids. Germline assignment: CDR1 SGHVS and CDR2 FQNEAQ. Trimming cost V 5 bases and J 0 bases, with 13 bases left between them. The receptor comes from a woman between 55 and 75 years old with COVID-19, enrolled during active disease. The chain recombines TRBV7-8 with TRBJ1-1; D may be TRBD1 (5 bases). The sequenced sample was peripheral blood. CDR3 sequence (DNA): TGTGCCAGCAGCAAAGATGGGGGGGTGAACACTGAAGCTTTCTTT. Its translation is CASSKDGGVNTEAFF. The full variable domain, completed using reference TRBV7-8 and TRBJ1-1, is GAGVSQSPRYKVAKRGQDVALRCDPISGHVSLFWYQQALGQGPEFLTYFQNEAQLDKSGLPSDRFFAERPEGSVSTLKIQRTQQEDSAVYLCASSKDGGVNTEAFFGQGTRLTVV.